Listed here are 14 T cell receptor beta chains from one sample, sequenced in a study of T cell responses to AZD1222 COVID-19 vaccine. Here immunoSEQ multiplex PCR was the method, and the copy in TCRdb shows in-frame clones only, minus some. The table shows about 110,000 clones, with roughly 89% occurring only once. Specimen: peripheral blood, collected 28 days after the second AZD1222 dose. The receptors here all came from an adult who received the AZD1222 COVID-19 vaccine.

This sequence joins TRBV11-1 and TRBJ1-2; 8 bases agree with TRBD1. Losses at the gene ends were 3 bases for V and 4 bases for J; bases not matched to a gene: 10. There are 16 residues in the CDR3. Germline V gives CDR1 SGHAT, CDR2 FQDESV (reference sequence). The chain's CDR3 is CASSLKGQGMGYGYTF. For the CDR3, the DNA is TGTGCCAGCAGCTTGAAAGGACAGGGCATGGGCTATGGCTACACCTTC.

The chain links TRBV7-8 to TRBJ2-7; unclear D gene. V lost 3 bases to trimming and J lost 2 bases, with 8 bases between them. Germline CDR1 SGHVS, CDR2 FQNEAQ. The CDR3 consists of 13 residues. CDR3 DNA: TGTGCCAGCAGCTTTAGATTGGCCTACGAGCAGTACTTC. Translation: CASSFRLAYEQYF.

The chain has TRBV4-2 and TRBJ1-5, with 9 bases lining up with TRBD1. The germline gives CDR1 LGHNA, CDR2 YNFKEQ. The ends lost 0 bases at V and 5 bases at J; junction bases unmatched: 2. This CDR3 is 15 amino acids long. Here the CDR3 reads CASSQDGTGYQPQHF. CDR3 coding DNA: TGTGCCAGCAGCCAAGACGGGACAGGGTATCAGCCCCAGCATTTT.

The V gene is TRBV5-8, the J gene TRBJ1-2, with TRBD1 matching 12 bases. The CDR3 is made up of 16 amino acids. J lost 7 bases, V lost 1 base, and 8 bases had no gene match. Germline V gene data show CDR1 as SGHTS and CDR2 as YDEGEE. The CDR3: CASSLPPGQGAFGYTF. CDR3 nucleotide sequence: TGTGCCAGCAGCTTGCCGCCGGGACAGGGGGCGTTTGGCTACACCTTC.

This chain links TRBV18 with TRBJ2-3; D call uncertain. The germline V gene encodes CDR1 KGHSH and CDR2 LQKENI. The CDR3 sequence is 11 residues long. V lost 2 bases to trimming and J lost 3 bases, with 0 bases between them. CDR3 bases: TGTGCCAGCTCACCAACAGATACGCAGTATTTT. This gives the protein CASSPTDTQYF.

V usage is TRBV29-1 and J usage is TRBJ2-2, with D possibly matching TRBD1 (6 bases). The ends were cut back, 3 bases at V and 5 bases at J, with 13 bases in the middle. Germline-derived CDR1 and CDR2 are SQVTM and ANQGSEA. CDR3 length equals 14 residues. As DNA, the CDR3 is TGCAGCGTTGATGAGTCAGGGGTAACCGGGGAGCTGTTTTTT. It codes for CSVDESGVTGELFF.

The chain's CDR3 is CASSLEGYNSPLHF. CDR3 sequence (DNA): TGCGCCAGCAGCTTAGAGGGGTATAATTCACCCCTCCACTTT. The chain carries TRBV5-1 and TRBJ1-6, with TRBD1 as a possible D gene (5 bases). The CDR3 covers 14 residues. CDR1 SGHRS and CDR2 YFSETQ come from the germline V gene. Trimming left V 2 bases short and J 4 bases short, with 7 bases between. The entire variable domain, with the rest obtained from reference TRBV5-1 and TRBJ1-6, is as follows: KAGVTQTPRYLIKTRGQQVTLSCSPISGHRSVSWYQQTPGQGLQFLFEYFSETQRNKGNFPGRFSGRQFSNSRSEMNVSTLELGDSALYLCASSLEGYNSPLHFGNGTRLTVT.

This clone has only one observation. This chain uses TRBV9 with TRBJ2-2; 8 nucleotides match TRBD2. The CDR3 spans 16 residues. V was clipped by 0 bases and J by 3 bases; unmatched bases: 4. Germline V lookup: CDR1 SGDLS, CDR2 YYNGEE. CDR3 amino acids: CASSVGGGPDTGELFF. CDR3 nucleotides: TGTGCCAGCAGCGTAGGCGGGGGGCCGGACACCGGGGAGCTGTTTTTT.

This clone showed up just a few times. The chain couples TRBV18 to TRBJ1-2, with 10 bases that match TRBD1. This CDR3 spans 20 amino acids. The V gene end was trimmed by 0 bases and the J gene end by 7 bases; junction bases not matched to a gene: 20. CDR1 and CDR2 (germline): KGHSH, LQKENI. CDR3 DNA sequence: TGTGCCAGCTCACCACCCCCAGGGGGGGACAGGGGCGCCCTTTTTTTTGGCTACACCTTC. Amino acid sequence: CASSPPPGGDRGALFFGYTF. The full variable domain, in which reference TRBV18 and TRBJ1-2 provide the parts outside the CDR3, is NAGVMQNPRHLVRRRGQEARLRCSPMKGHSHVYWYRQLPEEGLKFMVYLQKENIIDESGMPKERFSAEFPKEGPSILRIQQVVRGDSAAYFCASSPPPGGDRGALFFGYTFGSGTRLTVV.

This clone appeared once. The chain uses TRBV12-3 or TRBV12-4 and TRBJ1-1; tentatively, D is TRBD1 (5 bases). V was clipped by 5 bases and J by 11 bases, with 12 bases between them. CDR3 size: 11 residues. CDR3 residues: CASSAGTAAFF. The DNA of the CDR3 is TGTGCCAGCAGTGCTGGGACTGCGGCTTTCTTT.

With regard to this clone: Additional DNA sequences in this sample encode the identical CDR3. J is TRBJ2-5 and V is TRBV7-9; D unclear. The CDR3 contains 12 residues. Trimming removed 1 base from V and 5 bases from J, with 5 bases in between. From germline, CDR1 is SEHNR and CDR2 FQNEAQ (reference sequence). The CDR3 DNA sequence: TGTGCCAGCAGCTTAGTAGGCGAGACCCAGTACTTC. Its translation: CASSLVGETQYF.

The rearrangement uses TRBV6-2 or TRBV6-3 and TRBJ1-5, with D unresolved. V lost 5 bases, J lost 5 bases, and 13 bases lay in between. The germline V gene encodes CDR1 MNHEY and CDR2 SVGEGT. The CDR3 extends over 14 amino acids. The CDR3 sequence is CASSTARDYQPQHF. Here the CDR3 DNA reads TGTGCCAGCAGTACCGCCCGGGATTATCAGCCCCAGCATTTT.

The chain carries TRBV29-1 and TRBJ2-2; D is undetermined. The CDR3 has 12 amino acids. V was trimmed by 7 bases and J by 0 bases, leaving 6 bases between them. Germline V gives CDR1 SQVTM, CDR2 ANQGSEA. The CDR3 bases are TGCAGCGCGATCACGAACACCGGGGAGCTGTTTTTT. Translation gives CSAITNTGELFF.

This sequence joins TRBV7-2 and TRBJ2-7, with D possibly matching TRBD1 (6 bases). V dropped 1 base and J dropped 2 bases, with 12 bases sitting between them. Germline V gene data show CDR1 as SGHTA and CDR2 as FQGNSA. CDR3 size: 15 residues. The CDR3 DNA is TGTGCCAGCAGCTTAGTACAGGGCCCCACCTACGAGCAGTACTTC. It translates to CASSLVQGPTYEQYF.